The T cell receptor beta chain described here comes from a study of regulatory dendritic cells for organ transplantation. Profiling relied on immunoSEQ multiplex PCR, and the TCRdb table lists in-frame clones only, not all of them. Here the sample spans 20,000 or so clones, 85% to 90% being singletons. Regarding this clone: Its cognate antigen is unknown.

Allogeneic regulatory or mature dendritic cells were co-cultured for 5 days with CFSE-labeled sorted T cells at 1:10. Germline CDR1 is KGHSH and CDR2 is LQKENI. V was pared by 5 bases and J by 7 bases, with 10 bases of the junction left unmatched. CDR3 length: 15 residues. This sequence was found in a human donor in good health. V gene TRBV18 combines with J gene TRBJ2-4, with TRBD1 matching 8 bases. Input material: naive CD4+ T cells from blood cultured with dendritic cells. Subset of the sample: CD45RA+ naive T cells. The CDR3 nucleotides read TGTGCCAGCTCAGCCGGGACAGGTTCTGAGAACATTCAGTACTTC. Amino acids: CASSAGTGSENIQYF. The complete variable domain, with remaining parts taken from reference TRBV18 and TRBJ2-4, reads NAGVMQNPRHLVRRRGQEARLRCSPMKGHSHVYWYRQLPEEGLKFMVYLQKENIIDESGMPKERFSAEFPKEGPSILRIQQVVRGDSAAYFCASSAGTGSENIQYFGAGTRLSVL.